What follows are 14 T cell receptor beta chains derived from one specimen sequenced in a study of blood T cell repertoires in COVID-19. TCRdb keeps only in-frame clones here, not all; method: immunoSEQ multiplex PCR. The table records over 200,000 clones, roughly 80% of them present only once. Specimen: PBMCs or T cells enriched from blood (not recorded which). The source is a man between 60 and 70 years old who had recovered from COVID-19.

The chain is built from TRBV10-3 and TRBJ2-1; 9 bases fit TRBD1. With V trimmed by 4 bases and J by 10 bases, 11 bases remained unmatched. The CDR3 extends over 15 amino acids. Germline V gene sequence: CDR1 ENHRY, CDR2 SYGVKD. CDR3 DNA: TGTGCCATCAGTGTACAAAGACAGGGGGAAGGAGAGCAGTTCTTC. Translated, it gives CAISVQRQGEGEQFF.

The chain recombines TRBV9 with TRBJ1-2, with a possible D match to TRBD1 (6 bases). The germline V gene encodes CDR1 SGDLS and CDR2 YYNGEE. This CDR3 spans 15 amino acids. Trimming left V 6 bases short and J 4 bases short, with 19 bases between. Here the CDR3 reads CASNPDPQGSYGYTF. Here the CDR3 DNA reads TGTGCCAGCAACCCCGACCCACAGGGATCCTATGGCTACACCTTC.

This chain connects TRBV7-9 to TRBJ2-7; 11 bases are a match to TRBD1. Germline CDR1 reads SEHNR; CDR2 reads FQNEAQ (reference sequence). This CDR3 comprises 15 residues. With 5 bases clipped from V and 4 bases from J, the junction kept 7 bases outside the gene matches. DNA of the CDR3: TGTGCCAGCAGCAACCGGACAGGGGGCGGGTACGAGCAGTACTTC. As protein: CASSNRTGGGYEQYF.

This clone occurred a few times. The rearrangement uses TRBV19 and TRBJ1-3; D call uncertain. Trimming stripped 5 bases from V and 1 base from J, with 6 bases between. CDR3 size: 13 residues. Germline CDR1 and CDR2: LNHDA and SQIVND (reference sequence). CDR3 DNA: TGTGCCAGTAGTCAGGATTCTGGAAACACCATATATTTT. Translated, it gives CASSQDSGNTIYF.

The chain couples TRBV12-3 or TRBV12-4 to TRBJ1-2; D not resolved. Trimming pared 4 bases from V and 7 bases from J, leaving 10 bases between. This CDR3 has 12 residues. CDR3 nucleotides: TGTGCCAGCAGTTACTCTGGGCGTGGCTACACCTTC. It translates to CASSYSGRGYTF.

A remark on this clone: This specimen includes other DNA sequences encoding the same CDR3. The CDR3 spells CASSPLRENTEAFF. The CDR3 DNA reads TGTGCCAGCTCACCACTACGGGAGAACACTGAAGCTTTCTTT. The rearrangement links TRBV18 to TRBJ1-1; no reliable D call. Trimming pared 1 base from V and 1 base from J, leaving 7 bases between. From germline, CDR1 is KGHSH and CDR2 LQKENI. This CDR3 has 14 amino acids. The entire variable domain, with the rest obtained from reference TRBV18 and TRBJ1-1, is as follows: NAGVMQNPRHLVRRRGQEARLRCSPMKGHSHVYWYRQLPEEGLKFMVYLQKENIIDESGMPKERFSAEFPKEGPSILRIQQVVRGDSAAYFCASSPLRENTEAFFGQGTRLTVV.

J is TRBJ1-4 and V is TRBV7-9, with D possibly matching TRBD1 (6 bases). Germline V lookup: CDR1 SEHNR, CDR2 FQNEAQ (reference sequence). V was pared by 5 bases and J by 5 bases, with 15 bases between. CDR3 length: 15 amino acids. The DNA of the CDR3 is TGTGCCAGCAGCGGACCACAGGGCGGGAATGAAAAACTGTTTTTT. This gives the protein CASSGPQGGNEKLFF. Full variable domain (outside the CDR3, taken from reference TRBV7-9 and TRBJ1-4): DTGVSQNPRHKITKRGQNVTFRCDPISEHNRLYWYRQTLGQGPEFLTYFQNEAQLEKSRLLSDRFSAERPKGSFSTLEIQRTEQGDSAMYLCASSGPQGGNEKLFFGSGTQLSVL.

The V call is TRBV11-2, the J call TRBJ1-1; D may be TRBD1 (6 bases). The ends were cut back, 3 bases at V and 7 bases at J, with 18 bases in the middle. Germline values: CDR1 SGHAT, CDR2 FQNNGV. The length of the CDR3 is 15 residues. The CDR3 region has the DNA TGTGCCAGCAGCTTTGGGATCCCCGGACAGAGTGAAGCTTTCTTT. This encodes CASSFGIPGQSEAFF.

V usage is TRBV12-5 and J usage is TRBJ2-1; possible D gene TRBD2, 7 bases. Germline V CDR1 and CDR2: LGHNT, FRNRAP. V lost 7 bases to trimming and J lost 1 base, with 17 bases between them. The CDR3 runs 16 residues. Here the CDR3 DNA reads TGTGCTAGTGAGGTCGGGGGGCGAGGGTCCTACAATGAGCAGTTCTTC. Its protein is CASEVGGRGSYNEQFF.

The chain uses TRBV12-3 or TRBV12-4 and TRBJ1-2; possible D gene TRBD1, 5 bases. The CDR3 has 13 residues. Trimming took 6 bases from V and 7 from J, leaving 15 bases between them. The CDR3 DNA reads TGTGCCAGCAGGTTAAATACAGGACGTGGCTACACCTTC. It encodes CASRLNTGRGYTF.

This sequence joins TRBV5-1 and TRBJ2-3; a weak D match, TRBD2 (5 bases). V lost 4 bases to trimming and J lost 9 bases, with 18 bases between them. Germline CDR1 is SGHRS and CDR2 is YFSETQ. The CDR3 sequence is 14 residues long. CDR3 bases: TGCGCCAGCAGCCTCTCCGGGTCCCCGGGGACGCAGTATTTT. It yields the protein CASSLSGSPGTQYF.

V usage is TRBV10-2 and J usage is TRBJ1-5, with TRBD1 identical over 11 bases. The germline V gene encodes CDR1 WSHSY and CDR2 SAAADI. This CDR3 spans 15 amino acids. The V and J ends lost 5 bases and 6 bases, in that order; junction bases with no gene match: 6. The chain's CDR3 is CASSNRDRGTQPQHF. CDR3 in DNA: TGCGCCAGCAGTAACCGGGACAGGGGGACTCAGCCCCAGCATTTT.

V is TRBV19 and J is TRBJ1-1; TRBD1 might be the D (6 bases). V was trimmed by 4 bases and J by 3 bases, leaving 12 bases between them. Germline CDR1 and CDR2: LNHDA and SQIVND (reference sequence). The CDR3 extends over 14 amino acids. The CDR3 bases are TGTGCCAGTAGTACATCAGGGGCTGACACTGAAGCTTTCTTT. Amino acid sequence: CASSTSGADTEAFF. The full variable domain, with the rest looked up from reference TRBV19 and TRBJ1-1, is DGGITQSPKYLFRKEGQNVTLSCEQNLNHDAMYWYRQDPGQGLRLIYYSQIVNDFQKGDIAEGYSVSREKKESFPLTVTSAQKNPTAFYLCASSTSGADTEAFFGQGTRLTVV.

This clone occurred a few times. The V and J genes are TRBV4-2 and TRBJ1-2; TRBD1 aligns across 9 bases. With 3 bases clipped from V and 7 bases from J, the junction kept 12 bases outside the gene matches. The CDR3 sequence is 16 residues long. Germline V gene data show CDR1 as LGHNA and CDR2 as YNFKEQ. The CDR3 protein is CASSQATTGGAGGYTF. CDR3 nucleotides: TGTGCCAGCAGCCAGGCAACTACAGGGGGCGCCGGTGGCTACACCTTC.